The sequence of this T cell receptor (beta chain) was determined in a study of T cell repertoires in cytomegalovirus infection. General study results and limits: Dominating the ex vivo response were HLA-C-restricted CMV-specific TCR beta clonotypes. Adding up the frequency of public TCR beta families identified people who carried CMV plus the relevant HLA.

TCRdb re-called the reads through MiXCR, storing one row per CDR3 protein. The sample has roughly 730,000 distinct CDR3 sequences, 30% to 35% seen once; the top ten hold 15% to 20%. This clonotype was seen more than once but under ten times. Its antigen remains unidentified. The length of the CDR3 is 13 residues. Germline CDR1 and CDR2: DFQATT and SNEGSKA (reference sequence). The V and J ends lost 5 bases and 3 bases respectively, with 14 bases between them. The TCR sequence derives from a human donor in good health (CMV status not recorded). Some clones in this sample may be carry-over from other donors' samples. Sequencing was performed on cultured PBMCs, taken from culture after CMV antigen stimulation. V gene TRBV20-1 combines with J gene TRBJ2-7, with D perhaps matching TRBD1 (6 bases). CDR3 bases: TGCAGTGCTTACGGACAGTCCGGCTACGAGCAGTACTTC. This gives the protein CSAYGQSGYEQYF.